This TCR beta chain was recorded in a study of response to subunit inactivated influenza vaccine. Notes on the study in general: It was suggested by the authors that few new T cells are recruited by each seasonal influenza vaccination.

TCRdb called the RT-PCR reads again in MiXCR, with one record for every CDR3 protein. The table shows roughly 700,000 distinct CDR3 sequences, with about 14% occurring only once. This clonotype was recorded a few times. Its matching antigen is unknown. After removal of 3 bases from V and 0 bases from J, the junction contained 14 bases not matched to a gene. Germline CDR1 and CDR2: ENHRY and SYGVKD. This CDR3 is built from 19 residues. Sample: PBMCs from blood, taken less than 15 days before vaccination. The V call is TRBV10-3, the J call TRBJ1-5, with 7 nucleotides matching TRBD1. The source of this sequence is a man aged 50-60 years who received an inactivated influenza vaccine. The CDR3 nucleotides are TGTGCCATCAGTGAAGATGGGTGGGCAGGGGGAAATAGCAATCAGCCCCAGCATTTT. Protein: CAISEDGWAGGNSNQPQHF.